Below, one T cell receptor (beta chain) is given with its context. Antigen: not known. PCR used 60 Vbeta primers and 13 Jbeta primers. The table came from immunoSEQ multiplex PCR; TCRdb's copy has only in-frame clones and leaves some out. The sample lists over 100,000 clones, approximately 70% seen once, with roughly 0.9% in the top ten. This record comes from a study of cytomegalovirus exposure and HLA in healthy donors. Whole-study findings and limits: Analyses of presence/absence relied on an assumption of roughly uniform sequencing depth across donors.

The TCR was taken from a woman in her twenties or thirties in good health and CMV-seronegative. The specimen was PBMCs.

As DNA, the CDR3 is TGCAGCGGCACAGGGCTGGGTGGCTACACCTTC. It codes for CSGTGLGGYTF. V gene TRBV29-1 combines with J gene TRBJ1-2, with D perhaps TRBD1 (6 bases). This CDR3 region has 11 residues. In germline, CDR1 is SQVTM, CDR2 ANQGSEA. Trimming left V 7 bases short and J 7 bases short, with 13 bases between.